This section outlines one TCR beta chain sequence together with its context. Antigen: not known. The data originate from a study of cytomegalovirus exposure and HLA in healthy donors. Study-level findings and limits: According to the study, 160 or so TCR beta chains were cytomegalovirus-associated.

Primers: 60 Vbeta forward and 13 Jbeta reverse. Produced via immunoSEQ multiplex PCR; TCRdb's table is partial and in-frame only. The data show hundreds of thousands of clones, approximately 70% seen once. The length of the CDR3 is 14 residues. Germline CDR1 is SGHTA and CDR2 is FQGTGA. The junction had 11 bases not matched to a gene; V was cut back by 4 bases and J by 11 bases. What was sequenced was PBMCs. The V call is TRBV7-3, the J call TRBJ2-1; 7 nucleotides match TRBD1. This sequence was found in a man aged 35-49 years in good health and CMV-seropositive. This chain's CDR3 is CASSSGLGTAKQFF. The CDR3 DNA sequence: TGTGCCAGCAGCTCCGGTCTCGGGACAGCTAAGCAGTTCTTC.